This TCR beta chain appears in the sequencing data of a study of PD-1 blockade in classical Hodgkin lymphoma. V was clipped by 1 base and J by 4 bases; unmatched bases: 6. This CDR3 region has 15 residues. Germline V CDR1 and CDR2: SGHNT, YYREEE (reference sequence). Data came from immunoSEQ multiplex PCR; TCRdb stores just in-frame clones and leaves some out. Of 20,000 to 30,000 clones listed, around 70% were seen once; the top ten hold about 3.6%. All the patients suffered relapse after autologous stem cell transplantation, and brentuximab vedotin exposure differed. Specimen: peripheral blood mononuclear cells (PBMCs), collected at baseline. The genes are TRBV5-4 and TRBJ2-3; 7 positions agree with TRBD1. The sequence was collected from a human donor with classical Hodgkin lymphoma. The CDR3 DNA follows: TGTGCCAGCAGCTTGACGGGGCAGGGGGCAGATACGCAGTATTTT. Protein: CASSLTGQGADTQYF.